The 25 T cell receptor beta chains below were found in one sample sequenced in a study of cytomegalovirus exposure and HLA in healthy donors. Clones were sequenced by immunoSEQ multiplex PCR, and TCRdb holds only the in-frame ones, with some missing. The sample includes about 82,000 clones, 95% of them seen just once. The sequenced sample was PBMCs. Source of these receptors: a woman aged 18-30 years in good health and CMV-seronegative.

The rearrangement joins TRBV5-1 to TRBJ2-6; TRBD2 matches 7 bases. J was trimmed by 1 base and V by 7 bases; bases with no gene match: 5. Germline V gives CDR1 SGHRS, CDR2 YFSETQ. This CDR3 region has 15 residues. The CDR3 DNA reads as TGCGCCAGCGGGTGGGGGGGATCTGGGGCCAACGTCCTGACTTTC. Protein: CASGWGGSGANVLTF.

This chain uses TRBV7-2 with TRBJ1-4; the D gene is possibly TRBD1 (6 bases). The germline V gene encodes CDR1 SGHTA and CDR2 FQGNSA. This CDR3 is built from 17 residues. Between the trimmed V and J ends, which lost 0 bases and 8 bases, there was a span of 19 bases. The CDR3 here is CASSLAVVGGGAEKLFF. CDR3 in DNA: TGTGCCAGCAGCTTAGCGGTAGTGGGGGGGGGCGCCGAAAAACTGTTTTTT.

This chain links TRBV15 with TRBJ1-2; maybe TRBD1 (5 bases). The V and J ends lost 0 bases and 0 bases respectively, with 11 bases between them. The CDR3 contains 16 residues. Germline lookup yields CDR1 LNHNV and CDR2 YYDKDF (reference sequence). The CDR3 loop reads CATSRDTGEANYGYTF. The CDR3 coding sequence is TGTGCCACCAGCAGAGATACGGGGGAAGCTAACTATGGCTACACCTTC.

The V gene is TRBV27, the J gene TRBJ2-1, with 10 bases aligning to TRBD2. The CDR3 sequence is 15 residues long. Germline CDR1 and CDR2: MNHEY and SMNVEV (reference sequence). V lost 6 bases to trimming and J lost 7 bases; unmatched junction nucleotides: 9. The CDR3 reads CASSPTSGIYNEQFF. In DNA, the CDR3 is TGTGCCAGCAGCCCTACTAGCGGGATTTATAATGAGCAGTTCTTC.

The chain joins TRBV27 to TRBJ2-1; 8 bases match TRBD2. CDR3 length: 16 amino acids. V lost 3 bases, J lost 3 bases, and 7 bases stayed unmatched. Germline-derived CDR1 and CDR2 are MNHEY and SMNVEV (reference sequence). As DNA, the CDR3 is TGTGCCAGCAGTTTGTTGGGACTAGTAGGCTACAATGAGCAGTTCTTC. This encodes CASSLLGLVGYNEQFF.

This chain links TRBV19 with TRBJ1-2, with D possibly matching TRBD1 (6 bases). The V and J ends lost 3 bases and 4 bases respectively, with 15 bases between them. CDR3 length: 15 amino acids. Germline V gene lookup returns CDR1 LNHDA and CDR2 SQIVND (reference sequence). This CDR3 reads CASSIDPGASYGYTF. The CDR3 nucleotides read TGTGCCAGTAGTATTGATCCAGGGGCAAGCTATGGCTACACCTTC. The full variable domain, in which reference TRBV19 and TRBJ1-2 provide the parts outside the CDR3, is DGGITQSPKYLFRKEGQNVTLSCEQNLNHDAMYWYRQDPGQGLRLIYYSQIVNDFQKGDIAEGYSVSREKKESFPLTVTSAQKNPTAFYLCASSIDPGASYGYTFGSGTRLTVV.

In DNA, the CDR3 is TGTGCCAGCAGCGACGGCACTTCCGAGGCCCTCCACTTT. This codes for CASSDGTSEALHF. This chain connects TRBV7-6 to TRBJ1-6, with unresolved D. The V end lost 5 bases, the J end lost 14 bases, and 16 bases lay between the germline ends. CDR1 is SGHVS, CDR2 FNYEAQ, per germline. The CDR3 extends over 13 amino acids.

The gene calls are TRBV4-1 and TRBJ1-1, with D unresolved. The CDR3 loop spans 15 amino acids. V gave up 2 bases and J gave up 3 bases, with 13 bases separating them. CDR1 MGHRA and CDR2 YSYEKL come from the germline V gene. CDR3 DNA sequence: TGCGCCAGCAGCCAATCCCGGACGGACTACACTGAAGCTTTCTTT. It encodes CASSQSRTDYTEAFF.

The chain employs TRBV19 and TRBJ2-7; tentatively, D is TRBD2 (6 bases). V dropped 3 bases and J dropped 7 bases, with 22 bases sitting between them. Germline V gene data show CDR1 as LNHDA and CDR2 as SQIVND (reference sequence). The length of the CDR3 is 16 residues. The CDR3 is CASSIKYRDFTREQYF. CDR3 nucleotide sequence: TGTGCCAGTAGTATTAAGTATCGGGACTTCACTAGGGAGCAGTACTTC.

This clone was detected once. The chain is built from TRBV20-1 and TRBJ1-2; D is undetermined. This CDR3 has 11 amino acids. Trimming stripped 7 bases from V and 8 bases from J, with 14 bases between. Germline V CDR1 and CDR2: DFQATT, SNEGSKA (reference sequence). The CDR3 bases are TGCAGTGGCGGGTCGGGGTACGGCTACACCTTC. Protein product: CSGGSGYGYTF.

This chain links TRBV27 with TRBJ2-3, with D perhaps TRBD2 (5 bases). Trimming removed 4 bases from V and 1 base from J, with 21 bases in between. Germline loops: CDR1 MNHEY, CDR2 SMNVEV (reference sequence). The CDR3 has 18 residues. The CDR3: CASSSLTRARSGTDTQYF. CDR3 coding DNA: TGTGCCAGCAGTTCCTTAACGAGGGCCCGGTCCGGCACAGATACGCAGTATTTT.

This clone was counted a single time. The chain has TRBV7-9 and TRBJ1-2; 9 nucleotides agree with TRBD1. Unmatched junction bases numbered 6, after V lost 5 bases and J lost 2 bases. CDR3 length: 15 residues. Per germline, CDR1 SEHNR and CDR2 FQNEAQ (reference sequence). CDR3 sequence reads: CASSPWDRENYGYTF. CDR3 coding DNA: TGTGCCAGCAGCCCCTGGGACAGGGAAAACTATGGCTACACCTTC.

A few counts support this clone. The rearrangement joins TRBV4-1 to TRBJ2-7; 7 bases agree with TRBD1. The length of the CDR3 is 15 residues. With 0 bases clipped from V and 4 bases from J, the junction kept 6 bases outside the gene matches. CDR1 is MGHRA and CDR2 is YSYEKL in the germline V gene. This chain's CDR3 is CASSQEETGSYEQYF. The CDR3 coding sequence is TGCGCCAGCAGCCAAGAGGAGACAGGGTCTTACGAGCAGTACTTC.

The rearrangement uses TRBV2 and TRBJ2-3, with 7 bases fitting TRBD2. The length of the CDR3 is 16 residues. The V and J ends lost 1 base and 3 bases, in that order; junction bases with no gene match: 7. Germline values: CDR1 SNHLY, CDR2 FYNNEI. CDR3 nucleotides: TGTGCCAGCAGTGAAGGGGGAGGGAGGGATACAGATACGCAGTATTTT. Protein: CASSEGGGRDTDTQYF.

V and J are TRBV11-2 and TRBJ1-4; maybe TRBD1 (6 bases). Trimming shortened V by 4 bases and J by 0 bases, and 15 bases separated the two germline ends. The germline gives CDR1 SGHAT, CDR2 FQNNGV. The CDR3 runs to 17 residues. The CDR3 sequence is CASSSGQRGSTNEKLFF. The CDR3 region has the DNA TGTGCCAGCAGCTCTGGACAGAGGGGTTCAACTAATGAAAAACTGTTTTTT.

V gene TRBV5-4 combines with J gene TRBJ2-1, with D perhaps TRBD1 (6 bases). CDR1 is SGHNT and CDR2 is YYREEE in the germline V gene (reference sequence). The V end lost 2 bases, the J end lost 0 bases, and 18 bases lay between the germline ends. The CDR3 has 18 amino acids. The CDR3 loop reads CASSFETGGRGSYNEQFF. CDR3 coding DNA: TGTGCCAGCAGCTTTGAGACAGGAGGACGGGGCTCCTACAATGAGCAGTTCTTC.

This clone is a singleton in its sample. The chain combines TRBV7-9 with TRBJ1-4; TRBD1 aligns across 7 bases. The trim removed 7 bases at V and 8 bases at J, leaving 7 bases unmatched. Per the germline V gene, CDR1 is SEHNR and CDR2 is FQNEAQ (reference sequence). The CDR3 totals 13 residues. The CDR3 loop is CASKEGAREKLFF. In DNA, the CDR3 is TGTGCCAGCAAAGAGGGGGCGAGGGAAAAACTGTTTTTT.

The chain joins TRBV7-9 to TRBJ1-2, with 8 nucleotides matching TRBD1. The ends lost 4 bases at V and 3 bases at J; junction bases unmatched: 4. The germline V gene has CDR1 SEHNR and CDR2 FQNEAQ (reference sequence). The CDR3 runs to 14 residues. CDR3 sequence reads: CASSSTGGYYGYTF. CDR3 coding DNA: TGTGCCAGCAGCTCTACAGGGGGGTACTATGGCTACACCTTC.

The V call is TRBV19, the J call TRBJ2-7, with 11 nucleotides matching TRBD2. Looked up from germline, CDR1 is LNHDA and CDR2 is SQIVND (reference sequence). J was trimmed by 5 bases and V by 5 bases; bases with no gene match: 11. The CDR3 consists of 16 residues. The CDR3 loop reads CASSGRLAGMIHEQYF. The CDR3 DNA sequence: TGTGCCAGTAGTGGGAGACTAGCGGGGATGATACACGAGCAGTACTTC.

The chain joins TRBV27 to TRBJ2-1, with D unclear. There are 16 residues in the CDR3. V gave up 5 bases and J gave up 0 bases, with 14 bases separating them. The V gene's germline CDR1 is MNHEY and CDR2 SMNVEV (reference sequence). The CDR3 here is CASSIATESSYNEQFF. For the CDR3, the DNA is TGTGCCAGCAGTATCGCTACCGAGAGCTCCTACAATGAGCAGTTCTTC.

This sequence joins TRBV10-1 and TRBJ1-1; D is uncertain. This CDR3 region has 15 residues. CDR1 WNHNN and CDR2 SYGVQD come from the germline V gene (reference sequence). V lost 6 bases, J lost 0 bases, and 14 bases lay in between. Here the CDR3 reads CASRVTSSLNTEAFF. For the CDR3, the DNA is TGCGCCAGCAGGGTTACTAGCTCCCTGAACACTGAAGCTTTCTTT.

The chain has TRBV11-2 and TRBJ2-7; possibly TRBD1 for D (6 bases). Germline loops: CDR1 SGHAT, CDR2 FQNNGV. This CDR3 comprises 14 residues. Between the trimmed V and J ends, which lost 2 bases and 5 bases, there was a span of 13 bases. The CDR3 nucleotides read TGTGCCAGCAGCTTAAGGCAGGGGCAACACGAGCAGTACTTC. Encoded protein: CASSLRQGQHEQYF. The complete variable domain, with remaining parts taken from reference TRBV11-2 and TRBJ2-7, reads EAGVAQSPRYKIIEKRQSVAFWCNPISGHATLYWYQQILGQGPKLLIQFQNNGVVDDSQLPKDRFSAERLKGVDSTLKIQPAKLEDSAVYLCASSLRQGQHEQYFGPGTRLTVT.

J is TRBJ2-3 and V is TRBV15; D may be TRBD1 (7 bases). This CDR3 is built from 15 residues. Between the trimmed V and J ends, which lost 3 bases and 6 bases, there was a span of 16 bases. Germline-derived CDR1 and CDR2 are LNHNV and YYDKDF (reference sequence). The CDR3 nucleotides are TGTGCCACCAGCAGGGAGGGACAGCCGAGGGATACGCAGTATTTT. Its translation is CATSREGQPRDTQYF.

This sequence joins TRBV28 and TRBJ2-7, with D tentatively TRBD1 (6 bases). Per the germline V gene, CDR1 is MDHEN and CDR2 is SYDVKM. V dropped 7 bases and J dropped 6 bases, with 19 bases sitting between them. The CDR3 is 14 amino acids. CDR3 nucleotides: TGTGCCAGCAACCCCCCCCACAGGGCCCGCGAGCAGTACTTC. Its translation is CASNPPHRAREQYF.

V and J are TRBV9 and TRBJ2-3; no clear D. The V gene lost 7 bases and the J gene lost 1 base, with 7 bases spanning the gap. CDR1 is SGDLS, CDR2 YYNGEE, per germline. This CDR3 is built from 12 residues. The CDR3 is CASGRGTDTQYF. In DNA form, the CDR3 reads TGTGCCAGCGGCCGGGGCACAGATACGCAGTATTTT.